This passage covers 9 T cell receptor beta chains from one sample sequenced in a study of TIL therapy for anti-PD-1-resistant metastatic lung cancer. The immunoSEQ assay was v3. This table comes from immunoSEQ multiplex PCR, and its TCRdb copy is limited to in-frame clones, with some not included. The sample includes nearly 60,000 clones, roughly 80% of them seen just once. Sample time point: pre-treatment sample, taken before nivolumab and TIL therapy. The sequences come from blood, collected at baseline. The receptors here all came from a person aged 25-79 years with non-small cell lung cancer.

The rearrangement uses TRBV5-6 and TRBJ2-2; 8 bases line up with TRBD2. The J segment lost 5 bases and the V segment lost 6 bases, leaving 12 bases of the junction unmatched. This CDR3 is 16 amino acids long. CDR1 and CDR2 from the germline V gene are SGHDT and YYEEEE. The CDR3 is CASTYGSGMGTGELFF. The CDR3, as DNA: TGTGCCAGCACCTATGGTAGCGGGATGGGGACCGGGGAGCTGTTTTTT.

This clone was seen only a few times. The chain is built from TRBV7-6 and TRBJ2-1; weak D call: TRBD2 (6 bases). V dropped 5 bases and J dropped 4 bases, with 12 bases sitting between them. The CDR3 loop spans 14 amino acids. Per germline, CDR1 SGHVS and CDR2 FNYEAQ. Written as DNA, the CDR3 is TGTGCCAGCAGCCCCAGACTAGGTTACAATGAGCAGTTCTTC. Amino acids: CASSPRLGYNEQFF.

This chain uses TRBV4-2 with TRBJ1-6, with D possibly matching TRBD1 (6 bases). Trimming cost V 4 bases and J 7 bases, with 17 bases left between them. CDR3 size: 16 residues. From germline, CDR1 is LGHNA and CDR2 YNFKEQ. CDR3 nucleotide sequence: TGTGCCAGCAGCCGGGAGGGTACAGGGAACAATTCACCCCTCCACTTT. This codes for CASSREGTGNNSPLHF.

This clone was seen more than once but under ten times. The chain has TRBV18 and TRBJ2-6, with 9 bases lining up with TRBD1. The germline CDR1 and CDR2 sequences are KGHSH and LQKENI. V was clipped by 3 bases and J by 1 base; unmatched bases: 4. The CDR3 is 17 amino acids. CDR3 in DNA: TGTGCCAGCTCACCCTTGACAGGGGGGTCTGGGGCCAACGTCCTGACTTTC. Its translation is CASSPLTGGSGANVLTF.

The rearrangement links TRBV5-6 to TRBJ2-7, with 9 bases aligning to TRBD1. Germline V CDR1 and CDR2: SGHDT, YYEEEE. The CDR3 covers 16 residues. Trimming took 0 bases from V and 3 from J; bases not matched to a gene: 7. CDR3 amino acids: CASSLEAGQGFYEQYF. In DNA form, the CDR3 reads TGTGCCAGCAGCTTGGAAGCGGGACAGGGTTTCTACGAGCAGTACTTC. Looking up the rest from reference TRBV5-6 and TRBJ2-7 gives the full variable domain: DAGVTQSPTHLIKTRGQQVTLRCSPKSGHDTVSWYQQALGQGPQFIFQYYEEEERQRGNFPDRFSGHQFPNYSSELNVNALLLGDSALYLCASSLEAGQGFYEQYFGPGTRLTVT.

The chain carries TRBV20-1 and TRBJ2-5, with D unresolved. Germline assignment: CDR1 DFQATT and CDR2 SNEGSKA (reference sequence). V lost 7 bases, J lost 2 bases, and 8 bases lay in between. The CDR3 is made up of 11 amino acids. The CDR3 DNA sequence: TGCAGTGTCGGGCCGCAAGAGACCCAGTACTTC. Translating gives CSVGPQETQYF.

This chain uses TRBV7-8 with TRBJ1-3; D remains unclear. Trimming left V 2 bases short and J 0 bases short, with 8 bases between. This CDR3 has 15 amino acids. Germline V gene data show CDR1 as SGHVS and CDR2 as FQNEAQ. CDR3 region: CASSLLQTSGNTIYF. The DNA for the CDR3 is TGTGCCAGCAGCTTACTGCAGACCTCTGGAAACACCATATATTTT.

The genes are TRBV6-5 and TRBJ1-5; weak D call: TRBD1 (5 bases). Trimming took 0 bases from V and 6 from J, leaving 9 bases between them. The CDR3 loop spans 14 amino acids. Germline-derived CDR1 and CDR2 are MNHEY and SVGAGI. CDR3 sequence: CASSYSGGGQPQHF. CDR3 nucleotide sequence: TGTGCCAGCAGTTACTCCGGGGGGGGTCAGCCCCAGCATTTT.

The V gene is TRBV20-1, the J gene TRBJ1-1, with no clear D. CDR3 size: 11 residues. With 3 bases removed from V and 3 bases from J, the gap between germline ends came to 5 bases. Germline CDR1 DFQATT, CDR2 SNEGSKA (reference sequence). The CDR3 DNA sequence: TGCAGTGCTAGGATGGACACTGAAGCTTTCTTT. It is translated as CSARMDTEAFF.